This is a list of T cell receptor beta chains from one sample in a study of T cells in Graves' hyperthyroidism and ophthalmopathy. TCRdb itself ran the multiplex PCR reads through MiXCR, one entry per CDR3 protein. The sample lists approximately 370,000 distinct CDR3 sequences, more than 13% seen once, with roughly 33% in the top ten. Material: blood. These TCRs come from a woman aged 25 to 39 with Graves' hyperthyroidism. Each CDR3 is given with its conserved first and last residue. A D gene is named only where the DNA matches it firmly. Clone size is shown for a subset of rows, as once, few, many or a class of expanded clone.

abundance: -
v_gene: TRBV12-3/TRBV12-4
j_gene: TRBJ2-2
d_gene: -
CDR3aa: CASSKLDSGELFF
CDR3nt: TGTGCCAGCAGCAAACTAGATTCCGGGGAGCTGTTTTTT

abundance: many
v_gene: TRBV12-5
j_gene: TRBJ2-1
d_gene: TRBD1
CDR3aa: CASGFDRGNEQFF
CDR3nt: TGTGCTAGTGGTTTCGACAGGGGGAATGAGCAGTTCTTC

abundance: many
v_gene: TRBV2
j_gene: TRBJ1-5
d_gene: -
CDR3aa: CASSEDWGSRQPQHF
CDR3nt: TGTGCCAGCAGTGAGGACTGGGGATCTCGTCAGCCCCAGCATTTT

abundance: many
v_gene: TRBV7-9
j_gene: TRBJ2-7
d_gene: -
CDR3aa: CASSLPGNTYEQYF
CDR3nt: TGTGCCAGCAGCTTACCTGGGAATACCTACGAGCAGTACTTC

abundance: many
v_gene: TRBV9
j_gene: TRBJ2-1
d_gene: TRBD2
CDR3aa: CASSGISGKSYNEQFF
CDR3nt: TGTGCCAGCAGCGGTATTAGCGGGAAGTCCTACAATGAGCAGTTCTTC

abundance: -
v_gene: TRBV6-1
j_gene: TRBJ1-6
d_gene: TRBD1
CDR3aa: CASRPTGTNSPLHF
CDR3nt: TGTGCCAGCAGACCGACAGGGACCAATTCACCCCTCCACTTT

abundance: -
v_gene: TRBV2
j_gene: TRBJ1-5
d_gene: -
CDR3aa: CASSEANRMIHF
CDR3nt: TGTGCCAGCAGTGAAGCTAACAGGATGATCCATTTT

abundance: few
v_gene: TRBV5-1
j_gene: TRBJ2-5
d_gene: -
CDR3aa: CASSLAPKGPTETQYF
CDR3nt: TGCGCCAGCAGCTTGGCTCCCAAGGGGCCCACAGAGACCCAGTACTTC

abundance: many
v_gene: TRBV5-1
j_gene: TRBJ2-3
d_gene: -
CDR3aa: CASSISTDTQYF
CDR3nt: TGCGCCAGCAGCATTAGCACAGATACGCAGTATTTT

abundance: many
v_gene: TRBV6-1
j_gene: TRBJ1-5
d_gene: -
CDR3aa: CASINQGFLNQPQHF
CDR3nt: TGTGCCAGCATCAATCAGGGATTCCTCAATCAGCCCCAGCATTTT

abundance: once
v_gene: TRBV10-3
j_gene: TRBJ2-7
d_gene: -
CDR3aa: CAISEIGQSFYEQYF
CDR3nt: TGTGCCATCAGTGAGATAGGACAGTCCTTCTACGAGCAGTACTTC

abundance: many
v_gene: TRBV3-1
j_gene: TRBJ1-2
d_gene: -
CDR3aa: CASSQDGVSPVGGYTF
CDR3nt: TGTGCCAGCAGCCAAGATGGGGTTAGCCCCGTTGGTGGCTACACCTTC

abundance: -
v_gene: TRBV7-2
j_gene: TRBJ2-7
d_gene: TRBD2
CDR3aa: CASSRLGSGTSSYEQYF
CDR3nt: TGTGCCAGCAGCCGCCTTGGTAGCGGGACATCCTCCTACGAGCAGTACTTC

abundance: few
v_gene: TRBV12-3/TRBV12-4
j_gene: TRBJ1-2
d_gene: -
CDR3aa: CASTLGRGDGYTF
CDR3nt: TGTGCCAGCACCCTGGGTCGGGGGGATGGCTACACCTTC

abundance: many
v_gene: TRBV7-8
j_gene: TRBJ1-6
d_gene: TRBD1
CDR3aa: CASSLADRGFNSPLHF
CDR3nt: TGTGCCAGCAGCTTAGCGGACAGGGGTTTTAATTCACCCCTCCACTTT

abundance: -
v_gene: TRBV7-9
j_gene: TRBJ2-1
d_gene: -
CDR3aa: CASSLADGDWRRHEQFF
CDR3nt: TGTGCCAGCAGCTTAGCAGATGGGGACTGGAGGAGGCATGAGCAGTTCTTC

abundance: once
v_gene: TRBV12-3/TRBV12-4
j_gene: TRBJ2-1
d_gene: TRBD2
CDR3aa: CASSLAASGRFPPYNEQFF
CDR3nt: TGTGCCAGCAGTTTAGCGGCTAGCGGGAGGTTCCCCCCCTACAATGAGCAGTTCTTC

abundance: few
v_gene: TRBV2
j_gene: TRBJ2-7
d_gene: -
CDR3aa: CASSVLLIYEQYF
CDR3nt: TGTGCCAGCAGTGTTCTGTTGATCTACGAGCAGTACTTC

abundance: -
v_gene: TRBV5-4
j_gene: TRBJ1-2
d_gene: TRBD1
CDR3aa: CASSRQGGAGYTF
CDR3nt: TGTGCCAGCAGCCGACAGGGTGGGGCCGGCTACACCTTC

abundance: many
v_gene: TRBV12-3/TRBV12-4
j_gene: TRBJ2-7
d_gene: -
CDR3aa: CASSPAYEQYF
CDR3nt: TGTGCCAGCAGCCCTGCCTACGAGCAGTACTTC

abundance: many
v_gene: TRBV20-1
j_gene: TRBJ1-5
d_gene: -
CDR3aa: CSARETGGAQPQHF
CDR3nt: TGCAGTGCTAGGGAGACGGGGGGAGCTCAGCCCCAGCATTTT

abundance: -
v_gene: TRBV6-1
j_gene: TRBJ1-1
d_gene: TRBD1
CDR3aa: CASSQDPRGTTEAFF
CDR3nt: TGTGCCAGCAGTCAAGACCCCAGGGGGACCACTGAAGCTTTCTTT

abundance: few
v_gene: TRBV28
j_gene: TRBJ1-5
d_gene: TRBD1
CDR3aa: CATNRGTDQPQHF
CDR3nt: TGTGCCACCAACCGGGGGACAGATCAGCCCCAGCATTTT

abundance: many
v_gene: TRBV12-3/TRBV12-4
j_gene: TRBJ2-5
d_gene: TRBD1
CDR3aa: CASHRTGVETQYF
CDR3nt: TGTGCCAGCCATAGAACAGGGGTCGAGACCCAGTACTTC

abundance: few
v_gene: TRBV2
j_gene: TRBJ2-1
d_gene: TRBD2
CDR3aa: CASISSSGSVYNEQFF
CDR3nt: TGTGCCAGCATTTCTTCTAGCGGGAGCGTATACAATGAGCAGTTCTTC

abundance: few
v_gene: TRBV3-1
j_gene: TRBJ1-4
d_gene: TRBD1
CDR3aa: CASSFRTGGPGEKLFF
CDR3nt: TGTGCCAGCAGTTTCCGGACAGGGGGCCCAGGTGAAAAACTGTTTTTT

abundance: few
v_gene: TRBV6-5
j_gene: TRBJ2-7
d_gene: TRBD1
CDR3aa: CASSSGQGLAPTGYEQYF
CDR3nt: TGTGCCAGCAGTTCGGGACAGGGTTTGGCCCCTACGGGATACGAGCAGTACTTC

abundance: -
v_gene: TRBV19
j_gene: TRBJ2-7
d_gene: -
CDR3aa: CACRPPGSGAYEQYF
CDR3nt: TGTGCCTGTAGACCCCCGGGCTCAGGGGCGTACGAGCAGTACTTC

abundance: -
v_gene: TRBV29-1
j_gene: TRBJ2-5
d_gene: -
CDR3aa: CSVDAPAGFLSKKETQYF
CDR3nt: TGCAGCGTTGATGCGCCTGCGGGGTTCCTAAGCAAAAAAGAGACCCAGTACTTC

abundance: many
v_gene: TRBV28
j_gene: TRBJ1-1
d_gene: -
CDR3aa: CASSPEGGSFGYTEAFF
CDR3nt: TGTGCCAGCAGCCCAGAGGGGGGCAGCTTTGGCTACACTGAAGCTTTCTTT

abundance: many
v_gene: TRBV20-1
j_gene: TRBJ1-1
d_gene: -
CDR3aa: CSAGQTEKRYTEAFF
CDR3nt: TGCAGTGCCGGGCAGACGGAAAAAAGGTACACTGAAGCTTTCTTT

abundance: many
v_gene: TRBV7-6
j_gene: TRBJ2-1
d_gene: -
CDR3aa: CASSSLTVDNEQFF
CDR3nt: TGTGCCAGCAGCTCCCTGACAGTAGACAATGAGCAGTTCTTC

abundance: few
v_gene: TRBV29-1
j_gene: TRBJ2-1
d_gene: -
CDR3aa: CSVFTGPQRHNEQFF
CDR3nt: TGCAGCGTTTTTACAGGGCCTCAAAGGCACAATGAGCAGTTCTTC

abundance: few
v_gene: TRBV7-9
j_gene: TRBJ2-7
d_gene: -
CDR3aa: CASSSGASSSYEQYF
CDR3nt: TGTGCCAGCAGCTCTGGCGCGAGCAGCTCCTACGAGCAGTACTTC